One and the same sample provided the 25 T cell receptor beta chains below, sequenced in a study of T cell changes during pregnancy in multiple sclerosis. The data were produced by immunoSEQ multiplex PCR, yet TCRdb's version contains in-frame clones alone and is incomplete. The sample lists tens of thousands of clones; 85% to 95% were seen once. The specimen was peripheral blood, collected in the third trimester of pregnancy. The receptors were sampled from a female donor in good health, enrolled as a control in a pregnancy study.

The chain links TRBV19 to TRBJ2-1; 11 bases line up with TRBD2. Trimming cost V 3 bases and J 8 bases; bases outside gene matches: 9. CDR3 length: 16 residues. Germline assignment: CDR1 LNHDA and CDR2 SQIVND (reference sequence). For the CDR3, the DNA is TGTGCCAGTAGTATGGTTAGCGGGAGGGCCAATTATGAGCAGTTCTTC. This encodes CASSMVSGRANYEQFF.

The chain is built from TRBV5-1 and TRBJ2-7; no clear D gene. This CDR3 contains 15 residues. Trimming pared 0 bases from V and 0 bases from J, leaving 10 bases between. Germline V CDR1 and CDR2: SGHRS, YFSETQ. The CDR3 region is CASSLDGIFSYEQYF. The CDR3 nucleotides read TGCGCCAGCAGCTTGGATGGCATCTTCTCCTACGAGCAGTACTTC. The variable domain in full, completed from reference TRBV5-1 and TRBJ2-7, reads KAGVTQTPRYLIKTRGQQVTLSCSPISGHRSVSWYQQTPGQGLQFLFEYFSETQRNKGNFPGRFSGRQFSNSRSEMNVSTLELGDSALYLCASSLDGIFSYEQYFGPGTRLTVT.

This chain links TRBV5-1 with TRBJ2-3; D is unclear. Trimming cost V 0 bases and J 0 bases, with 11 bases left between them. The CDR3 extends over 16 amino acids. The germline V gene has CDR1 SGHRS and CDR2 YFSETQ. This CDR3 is CASSLAQSYSTDTQYF. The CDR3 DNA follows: TGCGCCAGCAGCTTGGCCCAGTCTTATAGCACAGATACGCAGTATTTT. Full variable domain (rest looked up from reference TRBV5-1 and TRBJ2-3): KAGVTQTPRYLIKTRGQQVTLSCSPISGHRSVSWYQQTPGQGLQFLFEYFSETQRNKGNFPGRFSGRQFSNSRSEMNVSTLELGDSALYLCASSLAQSYSTDTQYFGPGTRLTVL.

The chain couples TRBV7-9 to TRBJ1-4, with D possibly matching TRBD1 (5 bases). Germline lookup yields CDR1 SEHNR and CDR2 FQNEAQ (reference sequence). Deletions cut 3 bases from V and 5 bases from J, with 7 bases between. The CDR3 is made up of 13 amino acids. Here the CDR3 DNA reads TGTGCCAGCAGCTTGGGGGGAAATGAAAAACTGTTTTTT. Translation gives CASSLGGNEKLFF.

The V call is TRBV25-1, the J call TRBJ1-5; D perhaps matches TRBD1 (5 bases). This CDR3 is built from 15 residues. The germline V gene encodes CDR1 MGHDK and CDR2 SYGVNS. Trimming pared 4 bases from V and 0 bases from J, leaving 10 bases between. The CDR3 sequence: CASSAGLDSNQPQHF. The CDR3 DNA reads TGTGCCAGCAGTGCAGGGCTGGATAGCAATCAGCCCCAGCATTTT.

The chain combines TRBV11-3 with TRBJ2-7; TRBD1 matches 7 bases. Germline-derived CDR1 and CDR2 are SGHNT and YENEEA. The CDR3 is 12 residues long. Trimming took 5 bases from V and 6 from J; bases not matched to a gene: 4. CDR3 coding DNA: TGTGCCAGCAGCCAGACAGGGACCGAGCAGTACTTC. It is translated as CASSQTGTEQYF.

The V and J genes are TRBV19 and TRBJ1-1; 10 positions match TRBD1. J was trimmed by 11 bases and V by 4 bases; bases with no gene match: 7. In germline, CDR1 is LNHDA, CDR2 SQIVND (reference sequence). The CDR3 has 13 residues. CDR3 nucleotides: TGTGCCAGTAGTACGGGACAGGGGATGTTGGCTTTCTTT. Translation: CASSTGQGMLAFF.

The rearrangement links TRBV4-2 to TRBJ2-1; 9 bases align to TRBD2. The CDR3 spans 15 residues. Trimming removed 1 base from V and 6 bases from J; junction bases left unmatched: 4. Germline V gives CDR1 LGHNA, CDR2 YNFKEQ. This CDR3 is CASSQVTSGINEQFF. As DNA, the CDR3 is TGTGCCAGCAGCCAAGTGACTAGCGGTATCAATGAGCAGTTCTTC.

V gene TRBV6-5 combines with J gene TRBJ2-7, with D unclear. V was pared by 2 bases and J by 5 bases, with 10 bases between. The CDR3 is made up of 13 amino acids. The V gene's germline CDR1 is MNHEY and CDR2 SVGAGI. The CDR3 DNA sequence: TGTGCCAGCAGTTACGGTTCGTGGCACGAGCAGTACTTC. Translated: CASSYGSWHEQYF.

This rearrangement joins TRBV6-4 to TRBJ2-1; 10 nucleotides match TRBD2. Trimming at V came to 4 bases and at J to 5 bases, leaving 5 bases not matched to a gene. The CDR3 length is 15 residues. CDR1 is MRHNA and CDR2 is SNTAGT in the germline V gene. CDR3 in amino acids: CASSVVAGGNNEQFF. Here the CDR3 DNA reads TGTGCCAGCAGTGTCGTAGCGGGAGGCAACAATGAGCAGTTCTTC.

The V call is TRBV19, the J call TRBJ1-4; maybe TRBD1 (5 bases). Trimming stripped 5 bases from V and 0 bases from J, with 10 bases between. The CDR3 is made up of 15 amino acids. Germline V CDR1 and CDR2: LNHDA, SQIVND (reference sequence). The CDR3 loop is CASSGRQSTNEKLFF. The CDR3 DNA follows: TGTGCCAGTAGTGGCCGACAGTCAACTAATGAAAAACTGTTTTTT.

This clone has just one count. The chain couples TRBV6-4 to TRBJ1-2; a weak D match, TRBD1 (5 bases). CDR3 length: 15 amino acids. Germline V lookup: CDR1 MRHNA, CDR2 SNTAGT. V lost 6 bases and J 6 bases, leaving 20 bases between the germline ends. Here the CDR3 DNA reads TGTGCCAGCAGCTCGCGTGCAGGGTCCATTGATGGCTACACCTTC. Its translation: CASSSRAGSIDGYTF.

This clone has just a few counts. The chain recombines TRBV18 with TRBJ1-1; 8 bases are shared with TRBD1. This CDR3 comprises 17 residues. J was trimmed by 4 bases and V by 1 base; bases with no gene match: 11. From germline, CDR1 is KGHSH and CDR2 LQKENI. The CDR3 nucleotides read TGTGCCAGCTCACCACGGGCGAGACAGGGGTTGGGCACTGAAGCTTTCTTT. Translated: CASSPRARQGLGTEAFF.

CDR3 protein: CASSDGLAGYNEQFF. The CDR3 region has the DNA TGTGCCAGCAGTGACGGACTAGCGGGTTACAATGAGCAGTTCTTC. The chain carries TRBV6-4 and TRBJ2-1, with 11 bases that match TRBD2. This CDR3 region has 15 residues. Trimming cost V 2 bases and J 4 bases; bases outside gene matches: 1. The germline V gene has CDR1 MRHNA and CDR2 SNTAGT.

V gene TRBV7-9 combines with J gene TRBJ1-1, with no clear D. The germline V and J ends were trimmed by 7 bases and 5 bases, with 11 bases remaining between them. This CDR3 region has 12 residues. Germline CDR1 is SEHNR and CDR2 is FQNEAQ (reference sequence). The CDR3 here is CASIQPQTEAFF. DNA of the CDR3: TGTGCCAGCATCCAACCTCAGACTGAAGCTTTCTTT.

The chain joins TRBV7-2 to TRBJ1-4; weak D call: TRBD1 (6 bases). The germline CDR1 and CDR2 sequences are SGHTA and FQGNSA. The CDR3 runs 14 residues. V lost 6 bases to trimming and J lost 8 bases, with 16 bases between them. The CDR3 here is CASSRDRRSEKLFF. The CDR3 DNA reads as TGTGCCAGCAGTCGAGACAGGAGGAGCGAAAAACTGTTTTTT. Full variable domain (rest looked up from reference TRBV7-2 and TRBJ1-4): GAGVSQSPSNKVTEKGKDVELRCDPISGHTALYWYRQSLGQGLEFLIYFQGNSAPDKSGLPSDRFSAERTGGSVSTLTIQRTQQEDSAVYLCASSRDRRSEKLFFGSGTQLSVL.

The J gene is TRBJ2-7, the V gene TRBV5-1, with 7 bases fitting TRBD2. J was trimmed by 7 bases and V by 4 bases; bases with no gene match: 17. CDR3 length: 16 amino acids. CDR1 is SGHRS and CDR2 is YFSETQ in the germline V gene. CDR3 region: CASSVDLAAKAGEQYF. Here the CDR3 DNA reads TGCGCCAGCAGCGTGGACCTAGCGGCCAAGGCGGGGGAGCAGTACTTC.

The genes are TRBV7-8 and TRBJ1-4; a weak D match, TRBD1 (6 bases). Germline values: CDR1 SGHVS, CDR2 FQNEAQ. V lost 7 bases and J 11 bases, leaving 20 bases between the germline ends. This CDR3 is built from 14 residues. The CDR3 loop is CASTEQGHLGKLFF. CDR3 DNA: TGTGCCAGCACCGAACAGGGTCATCTAGGGAAACTGTTTTTT.

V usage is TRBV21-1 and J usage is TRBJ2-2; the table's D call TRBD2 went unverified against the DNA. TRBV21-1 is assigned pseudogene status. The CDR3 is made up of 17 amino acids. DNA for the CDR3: TGTGCCAGCAGCCAAAGGGAGGGAGGGCGGGGGCCCGGGGAGCTGTTTTTT. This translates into CASSQREGGRGPGELFF.

CDR3 residues: CASSVDREYEQYF. The CDR3 DNA sequence: TGTGCCAGCAGCGTCGACAGGGAGTACGAGCAGTACTTC. The rearrangement links TRBV2 to TRBJ2-7, with TRBD1 matching over 7 bases. Germline CDR1 is SNHLY and CDR2 is FYNNEI. J was trimmed by 4 bases and V by 6 bases; bases with no gene match: 6. There are 13 residues in the CDR3.

CDR3 region: CASNEQGATEAFF. CDR3 bases: TGTGCCAGCAACGAGCAGGGGGCAACTGAAGCTTTCTTT. The J gene is TRBJ1-1, the V gene TRBV27; 8 bases align to TRBD1. Germline trimming cut 7 bases from V and 5 bases from J; bases unmatched to any gene: 6. Germline V gene data show CDR1 as MNHEY and CDR2 as SMNVEV (reference sequence). The CDR3 contains 13 residues.

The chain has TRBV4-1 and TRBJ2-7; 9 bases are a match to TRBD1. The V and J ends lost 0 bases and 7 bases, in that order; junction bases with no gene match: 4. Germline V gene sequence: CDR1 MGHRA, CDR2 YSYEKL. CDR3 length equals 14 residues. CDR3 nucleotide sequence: TGCGCCAGCAGCCAAGAACAGGGGGCTCGGGAGCAGTACTTC. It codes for CASSQEQGAREQYF.

CDR3 amino acids: CASSKRFGTSDTGELFF. CDR3 coding DNA: TGTGCCAGTAGTAAAAGGTTTGGAACTAGCGACACCGGGGAGCTGTTTTTT. V gene TRBV19 combines with J gene TRBJ2-2, with 7 bases identical to TRBD2. Germline V lookup: CDR1 LNHDA, CDR2 SQIVND (reference sequence). J lost 3 bases, V lost 4 bases, and 11 bases had no gene match. This CDR3 comprises 17 residues.

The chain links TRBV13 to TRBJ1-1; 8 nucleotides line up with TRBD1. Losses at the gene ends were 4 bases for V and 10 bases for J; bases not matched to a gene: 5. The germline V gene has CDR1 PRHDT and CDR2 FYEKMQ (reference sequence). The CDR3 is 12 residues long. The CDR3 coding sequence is TGTGCCAGCAGCTCGCCGGACAGGGTAGCTTTCTTT. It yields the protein CASSSPDRVAFF. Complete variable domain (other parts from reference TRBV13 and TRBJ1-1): AAGVIQSPRHLIKEKRETATLKCYPIPRHDTVYWYQQGPGQDPQFLISFYEKMQSDKGSIPDRFSAQQFSDYHSELNMSSLELGDSALYFCASSSPDRVAFFGQGTRLTVV.

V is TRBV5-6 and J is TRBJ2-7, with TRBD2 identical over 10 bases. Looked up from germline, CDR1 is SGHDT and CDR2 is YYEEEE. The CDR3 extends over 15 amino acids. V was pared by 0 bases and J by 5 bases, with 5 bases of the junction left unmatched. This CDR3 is CASSLASGSPDEQYF. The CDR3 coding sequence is TGTGCCAGCAGCTTGGCTAGCGGGAGTCCCGACGAGCAGTACTTC.